This entry lists 13 T cell receptor beta chains sequenced from one sample in a study of Ad26.COV2.S vaccination and SARS-CoV-2 variants. Treatment meaning: some 20 received Ad26.COV2.S at low or high dose, single or two shots; five or six received placebo; per-sample allocation not given. Day 63 following the first vaccine or placebo injection was when the samples were taken. Using immunoSEQ multiplex PCR, the repertoire was profiled, and TCRdb retains in-frame clones only, with some absent. The sample has about 680,000 clones, 89% seen once; the top ten hold approximately 1.5%. The sequencing here drew on peripheral blood, taken in a trial of Ad26.COV2.S vaccine versus placebo. The receptors originated from a person aged 18-60 years who received the Ad26.COV2.S COVID-19 vaccine or a placebo.

This clone appeared a few times. V gene TRBV18 combines with J gene TRBJ1-6; 9 nucleotides line up with TRBD1. CDR1 and CDR2 from the germline V gene are KGHSH and LQKENI. J gave up 8 bases and V 1 base, and 6 bases lay outside the gene matches. The CDR3 totals 16 residues. Here the CDR3 reads CASSPLPGTGYSPLHF. The CDR3, as DNA: TGTGCCAGCTCACCACTCCCCGGGACAGGGTATTCACCCCTCCACTTT. Based on the CDR3 plus reference TRBV18 and TRBJ1-6, the full variable domain is NAGVMQNPRHLVRRRGQEARLRCSPMKGHSHVYWYRQLPEEGLKFMVYLQKENIIDESGMPKERFSAEFPKEGPSILRIQQVVRGDSAAYFCASSPLPGTGYSPLHFGNGTRLTVT.

This clone occurred once. V usage is TRBV13 and J usage is TRBJ2-7; no firm D call. V was trimmed by 1 base and J by 5 bases, leaving 6 bases between them. The CDR3 spans 12 residues. Germline V gene data show CDR1 as PRHDT and CDR2 as FYEKMQ (reference sequence). The chain's CDR3 is CASSLESHEQYF. CDR3 DNA sequence: TGTGCCAGCAGCTTAGAATCCCACGAGCAGTACTTC.

As concerns this clone: The same CDR3 also results from other DNA sequences found in this sample. V gene TRBV7-2 combines with J gene TRBJ1-2, with D possibly matching TRBD1 (5 bases). The CDR3 runs 13 residues. Trimming shortened V by 1 base and J by 4 bases, and 7 bases separated the two germline ends. CDR1 and CDR2 from the germline V gene are SGHTA and FQGNSA. CDR3 residues: CASSLGGGYGYTF. For the CDR3, the DNA is TGTGCCAGCAGCTTAGGGGGGGGCTATGGCTACACCTTC.

This clone showed up just once. The V gene is TRBV7-2, the J gene TRBJ1-6; D may be TRBD1 (5 bases). There are 15 residues in the CDR3. Trimming pared 5 bases from V and 0 bases from J, leaving 8 bases between. Germline V lookup: CDR1 SGHTA, CDR2 FQGNSA. This CDR3 is CASSRDSSYNSPLHF. CDR3 nucleotide sequence: TGTGCCAGCAGCCGCGACAGCTCCTATAATTCACCCCTCCACTTT.

This chain joins TRBV6-5 and TRBJ2-7, with D perhaps TRBD2 (5 bases). Germline V gene data show CDR1 as MNHEY and CDR2 as SVGAGI. V was pared by 0 bases and J by 5 bases, with 14 bases between. This CDR3 region has 15 residues. DNA for the CDR3: TGTGCCAGCAGTTACTCAGAGAGGGCGTCCCACGAGCAGTACTTC. This encodes CASSYSERASHEQYF.

The chain uses TRBV29-1 and TRBJ1-3; possibly TRBD1 for D (5 bases). The CDR3 spans 12 residues. CDR1 and CDR2 (germline): SQVTM, ANQGSEA. V lost 4 bases, J lost 4 bases, and 8 bases lay in between. The CDR3 loop is CSVGRGGNTIYF. CDR3 sequence (DNA): TGCAGCGTTGGAAGGGGCGGAAACACCATATATTTT.

The gene calls are TRBV11-2 and TRBJ2-7; D call uncertain. In germline, CDR1 is SGHAT, CDR2 FQNNGV. V was shortened by 5 bases and J by 0 bases, with 5 bases between the two germline ends. The CDR3 has 12 amino acids. The CDR3 here is CASSPDSYEQYF. CDR3 sequence (DNA): TGTGCCAGCAGCCCAGACTCCTACGAGCAGTACTTC.

This clone occurred once. This sequence joins TRBV3-1 (or the pseudogene TRBV3-2) and TRBJ1-3; D might be TRBD1 (5 bases). Germline CDR1 and CDR2: LGHDT and YNNKEL (reference sequence). The V end was cut by 5 bases, the J end by 7 bases, with 9 bases between. The CDR3 is 12 amino acids. CDR3 nucleotides: TGTGCCAGCAGCGTAGGGGTCAACACCATATATTTT. Residues: CASSVGVNTIYF.

This rearrangement joins TRBV5-4 to TRBJ2-7; TRBD1 matches at 9 bases. V dropped 5 bases and J dropped 6; count of bases not matched to a gene: 9. The germline V gene encodes CDR1 SGHNT and CDR2 YYREEE (reference sequence). This CDR3 region has 14 residues. The CDR3 reads CASSSGTGFGEQYF. In DNA form, the CDR3 reads TGTGCCAGCAGTTCCGGGACAGGGTTTGGCGAGCAGTACTTC.

The chain combines TRBV29-1 with TRBJ2-7, with 8 bases identical to TRBD1. V gave up 5 bases and J gave up 5 bases; unmatched junction bases: 8. Germline assignment: CDR1 SQVTM and CDR2 ANQGSEA. This CDR3 is built from 13 residues. CDR3 sequence reads: CSVSAGGYNEQYF. In DNA, the CDR3 is TGCAGCGTTTCGGCAGGGGGCTACAACGAGCAGTACTTC.

The V and J genes are TRBV5-1 and TRBJ1-4; 12 nucleotides line up with TRBD1. Germline loops: CDR1 SGHRS, CDR2 YFSETQ. Germline trimming cut 4 bases from V and 0 bases from J; bases unmatched to any gene: 4. The CDR3 runs 17 residues. Written as DNA, the CDR3 is TGCGCCAGCAGCACGGGACAGGGGGCAACAACTAATGAAAAACTGTTTTTT. This codes for CASSTGQGATTNEKLFF. The full variable domain, with the rest looked up from reference TRBV5-1 and TRBJ1-4, is KAGVTQTPRYLIKTRGQQVTLSCSPISGHRSVSWYQQTPGQGLQFLFEYFSETQRNKGNFPGRFSGRQFSNSRSEMNVSTLELGDSALYLCASSTGQGATTNEKLFFGSGTQLSVL.

V and J are TRBV11-2 and TRBJ1-1; weak D call: TRBD1 (5 bases). The V end was cut by 1 base, the J end by 1 base, with 13 bases between. Germline-derived CDR1 and CDR2 are SGHAT and FQNNGV. The CDR3 consists of 16 residues. The CDR3 reads CASSLGSGSKNTEAFF. CDR3 nucleotide sequence: TGTGCCAGCAGCTTAGGATCAGGGTCTAAGAACACTGAAGCTTTCTTT.

V is TRBV6-5 and J is TRBJ1-1, with 7 bases lining up with TRBD1. Germline V gives CDR1 MNHEY, CDR2 SVGAGI. After removal of 6 bases from V and 1 base from J, the junction contained 5 bases not matched to a gene. The CDR3 extends over 14 amino acids. The chain's CDR3 is CASRIGGANTEAFF. CDR3 coding DNA: TGTGCCAGCAGGATAGGGGGCGCGAACACTGAAGCTTTCTTT.